This T cell receptor beta chain was captured by sequencing in a study of pediatric ulcerative colitis. Overall study results and limits: All ulcerative colitis patients, but no controls, carried a couple of rectal clonotypes. Total lymphocyte DNA, not sorted subsets, was the template. Some T cells in rectal biopsies may come from blood, especially with overt colitis.

During colonoscopy, one to two rectal pinch biopsies were collected. Details on this clone: What it binds is unknown.

The assay was immunoSEQ multiplex PCR, and TCRdb's table has in-frame clones only and misses some. This table holds around 12,000 clones, roughly three quarters found once. The sequenced sample consisted of gut tissue. The receptor comes from a boy younger than 18 who was a control in a study of pediatric ulcerative colitis.

CDR3 bases: TGTGCCAGCAGCCCGCGGGTCGACGGGGAGCTGTTTTTT. Protein product: CASSPRVDGELFF. This chain connects TRBV11-3 to TRBJ2-2, with TRBD2 as a possible D gene (5 bases). V lost 5 bases and J lost 7, with 11 bases in between. The germline V gene has CDR1 SGHNT and CDR2 YENEEA. The CDR3 contains 13 residues.